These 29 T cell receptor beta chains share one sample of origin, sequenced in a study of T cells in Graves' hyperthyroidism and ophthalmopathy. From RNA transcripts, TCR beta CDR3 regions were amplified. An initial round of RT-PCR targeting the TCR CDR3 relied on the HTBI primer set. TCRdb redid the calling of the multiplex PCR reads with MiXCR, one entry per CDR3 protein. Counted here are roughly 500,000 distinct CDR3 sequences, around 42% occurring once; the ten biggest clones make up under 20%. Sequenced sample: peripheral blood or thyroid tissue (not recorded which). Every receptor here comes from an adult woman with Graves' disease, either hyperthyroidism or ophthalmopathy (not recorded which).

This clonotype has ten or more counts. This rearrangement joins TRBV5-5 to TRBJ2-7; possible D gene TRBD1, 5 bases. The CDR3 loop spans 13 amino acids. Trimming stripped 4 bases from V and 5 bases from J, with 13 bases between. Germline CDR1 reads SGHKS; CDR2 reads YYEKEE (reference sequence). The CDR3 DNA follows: TGTGCCAGCAGCCTCAGGGTCGTCCACGAGCAGTACTTC. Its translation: CASSLRVVHEQYF.

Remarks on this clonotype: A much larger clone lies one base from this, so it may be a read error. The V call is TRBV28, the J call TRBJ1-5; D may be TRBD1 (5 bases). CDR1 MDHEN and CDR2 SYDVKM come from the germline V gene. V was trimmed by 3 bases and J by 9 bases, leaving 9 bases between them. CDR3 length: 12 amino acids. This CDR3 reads CASSLAGPPQHF. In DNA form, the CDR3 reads TGTGCCAGCAGTTTGGCGGGACCGCCCCAGCATTTT.

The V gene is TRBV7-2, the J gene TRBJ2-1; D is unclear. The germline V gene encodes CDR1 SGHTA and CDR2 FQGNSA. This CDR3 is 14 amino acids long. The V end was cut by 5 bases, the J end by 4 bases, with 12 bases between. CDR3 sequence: CASSPDQGYNEQFF. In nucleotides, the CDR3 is TGTGCCAGCAGCCCGGATCAAGGGTACAATGAGCAGTTCTTC.

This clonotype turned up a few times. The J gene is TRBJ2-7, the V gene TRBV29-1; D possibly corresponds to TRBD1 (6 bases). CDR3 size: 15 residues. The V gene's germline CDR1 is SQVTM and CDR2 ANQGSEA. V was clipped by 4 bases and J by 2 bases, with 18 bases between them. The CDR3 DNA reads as TGCAGCGTTGCGCAAACTAGGGGGAATACCTACGAGCAGTACTTC. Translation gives CSVAQTRGNTYEQYF.

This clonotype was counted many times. The CDR3 nucleotides are TGTGCCAGCAGTTTGGTTTTGCTGGACACTGAAGCTTTCTTT. This encodes CASSLVLLDTEAFF. This chain links TRBV12-3 or TRBV12-4 with TRBJ1-1, with D unclear. The CDR3 sequence is 14 residues long. Trimming removed 3 bases at V and 3 bases at J, with 11 bases between.

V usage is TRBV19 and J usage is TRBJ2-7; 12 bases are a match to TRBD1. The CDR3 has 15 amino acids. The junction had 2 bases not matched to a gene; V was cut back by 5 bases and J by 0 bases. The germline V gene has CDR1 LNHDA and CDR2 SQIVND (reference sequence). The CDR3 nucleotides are TGTGCCAGTAGTTCGGGACAGGGGGCCTCCTACGAGCAGTACTTC. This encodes CASSSGQGASYEQYF.

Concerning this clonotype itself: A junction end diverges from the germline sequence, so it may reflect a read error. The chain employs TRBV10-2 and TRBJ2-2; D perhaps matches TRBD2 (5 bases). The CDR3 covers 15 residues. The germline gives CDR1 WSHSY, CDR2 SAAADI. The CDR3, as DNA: TGTGCCAGCAGTTTTGGGAGTCGGAACACCGGGGAGCTGTTTTTT. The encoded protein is CASSFGSRNTGELFF.

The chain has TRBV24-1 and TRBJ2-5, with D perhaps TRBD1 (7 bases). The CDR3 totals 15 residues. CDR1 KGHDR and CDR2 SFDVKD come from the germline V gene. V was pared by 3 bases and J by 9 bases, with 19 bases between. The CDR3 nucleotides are TGTGCCACCAGTGATGCGGGACAGCCTGGTGAGGCCCAGTACTTC. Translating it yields CATSDAGQPGEAQYF.

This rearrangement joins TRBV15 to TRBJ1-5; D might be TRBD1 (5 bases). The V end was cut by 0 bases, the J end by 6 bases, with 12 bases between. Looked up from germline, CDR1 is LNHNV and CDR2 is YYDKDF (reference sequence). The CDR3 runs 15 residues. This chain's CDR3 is CATSRDRGKTQPQHF. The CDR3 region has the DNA TGTGCCACCAGCAGAGATCGGGGGAAAACTCAGCCCCAGCATTTT.

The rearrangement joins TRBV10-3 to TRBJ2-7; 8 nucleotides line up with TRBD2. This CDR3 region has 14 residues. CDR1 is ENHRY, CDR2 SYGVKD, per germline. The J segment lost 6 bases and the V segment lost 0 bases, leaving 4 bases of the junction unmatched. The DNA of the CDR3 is TGTGCCATCAGTGAGTCTGCAGCGGGAGTCGAGCAGTACTTC. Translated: CAISESAAGVEQYF.

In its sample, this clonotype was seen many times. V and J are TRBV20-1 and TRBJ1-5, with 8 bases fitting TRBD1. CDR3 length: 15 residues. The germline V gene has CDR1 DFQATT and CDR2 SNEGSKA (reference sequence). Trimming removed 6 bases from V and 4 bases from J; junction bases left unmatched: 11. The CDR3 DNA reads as TGCAGTGCGTTCTTCCGGGACAGGAAAAATCAGCCCCAGCATTTT. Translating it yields CSAFFRDRKNQPQHF.

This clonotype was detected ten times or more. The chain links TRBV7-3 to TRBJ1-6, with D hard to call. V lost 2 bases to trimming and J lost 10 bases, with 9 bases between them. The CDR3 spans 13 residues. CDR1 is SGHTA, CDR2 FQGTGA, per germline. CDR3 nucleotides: TGTGCCAGCAGCTTAGGACGGGAGTCACCCCTCCACTTT. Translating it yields CASSLGRESPLHF. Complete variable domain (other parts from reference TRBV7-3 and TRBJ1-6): GAGVSQTPSNKVTEKGKYVELRCDPISGHTALYWYRQSLGQGPEFLIYFQGTGAADDSGLPNDRFFAVRPEGSVSTLKIQRTERGDSAVYLCASSLGRESPLHFGNGTRLTVT.

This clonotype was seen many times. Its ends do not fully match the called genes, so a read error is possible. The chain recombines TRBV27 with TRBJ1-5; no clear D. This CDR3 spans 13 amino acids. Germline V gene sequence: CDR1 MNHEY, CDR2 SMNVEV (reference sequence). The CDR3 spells CASSLSPNQPQHF. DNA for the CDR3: TGTGCCAGCAGCTTATCCCCCAATCAGCCCCAGCATTTT.

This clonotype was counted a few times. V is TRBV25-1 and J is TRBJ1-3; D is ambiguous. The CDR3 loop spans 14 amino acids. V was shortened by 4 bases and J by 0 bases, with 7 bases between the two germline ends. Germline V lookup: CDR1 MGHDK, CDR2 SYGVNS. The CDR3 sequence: CASSGRSSGNTIYF. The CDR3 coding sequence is TGTGCCAGCAGTGGACGAAGCTCTGGAAACACCATATATTTT.

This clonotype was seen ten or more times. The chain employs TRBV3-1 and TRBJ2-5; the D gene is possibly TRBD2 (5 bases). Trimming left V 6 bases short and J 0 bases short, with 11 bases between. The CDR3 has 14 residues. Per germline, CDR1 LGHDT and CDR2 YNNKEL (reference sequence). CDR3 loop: CASRLPGNQETQYF. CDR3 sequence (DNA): TGTGCCAGCAGATTACCCGGGAACCAAGAGACCCAGTACTTC.

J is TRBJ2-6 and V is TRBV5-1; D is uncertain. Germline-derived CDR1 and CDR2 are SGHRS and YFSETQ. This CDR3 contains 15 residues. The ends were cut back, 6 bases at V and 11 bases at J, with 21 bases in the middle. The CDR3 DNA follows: TGCGCCAGCACGGATAAGGCGGCTTCTGGCTACGTCCTGACTTTC. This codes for CASTDKAASGYVLTF. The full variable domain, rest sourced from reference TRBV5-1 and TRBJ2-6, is KAGVTQTPRYLIKTRGQQVTLSCSPISGHRSVSWYQQTPGQGLQFLFEYFSETQRNKGNFPGRFSGRQFSNSRSEMNVSTLELGDSALYLCASTDKAASGYVLTFGAGSRLTVL.

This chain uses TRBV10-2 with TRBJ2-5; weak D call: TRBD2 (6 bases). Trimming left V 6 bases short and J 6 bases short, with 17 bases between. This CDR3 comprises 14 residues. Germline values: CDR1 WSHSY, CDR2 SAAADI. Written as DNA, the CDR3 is TGCGCCAGCAGGGGGACTCCCACCGATAAGACCCAGTACTTC. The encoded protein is CASRGTPTDKTQYF.

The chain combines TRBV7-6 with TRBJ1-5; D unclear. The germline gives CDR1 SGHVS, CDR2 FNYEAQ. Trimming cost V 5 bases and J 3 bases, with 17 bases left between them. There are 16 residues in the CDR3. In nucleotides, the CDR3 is TGTGCCAGCAGCCCAAGCGCAGGCGGTCCCAATCAGCCCCAGCATTTT. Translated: CASSPSAGGPNQPQHF.

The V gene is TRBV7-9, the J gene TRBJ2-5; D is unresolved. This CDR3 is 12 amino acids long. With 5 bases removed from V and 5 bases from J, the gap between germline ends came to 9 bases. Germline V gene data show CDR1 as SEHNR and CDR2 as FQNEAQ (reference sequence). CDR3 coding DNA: TGTGCCAGCAGCCCAATAGGGGAGACCCAGTACTTC. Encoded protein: CASSPIGETQYF.

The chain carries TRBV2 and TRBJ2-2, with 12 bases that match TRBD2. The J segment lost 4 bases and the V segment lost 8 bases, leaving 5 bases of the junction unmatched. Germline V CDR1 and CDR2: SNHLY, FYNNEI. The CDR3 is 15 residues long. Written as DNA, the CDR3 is TGTGCCAGCTCCGGGGGACTAGCGGGCACCGGGGAGCTGTTTTTT. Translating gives CASSGGLAGTGELFF. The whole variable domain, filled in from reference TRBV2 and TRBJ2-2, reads EPEVTQTPSHQVTQMGQEVILRCVPISNHLYFYWYRQILGQKVEFLVSFYNNEISEKSEIFDDQFSVERPDGSNFTLKIRSTKLEDSAMYFCASSGGLAGTGELFFGEGSRLTVL.

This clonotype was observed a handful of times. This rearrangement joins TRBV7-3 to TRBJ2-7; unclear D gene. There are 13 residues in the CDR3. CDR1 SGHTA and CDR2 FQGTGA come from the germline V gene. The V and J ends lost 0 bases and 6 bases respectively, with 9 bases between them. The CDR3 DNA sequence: TGTGCCAGCAGCTTAACTCCTCTCGGCGAGCAGTACTTC. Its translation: CASSLTPLGEQYF.

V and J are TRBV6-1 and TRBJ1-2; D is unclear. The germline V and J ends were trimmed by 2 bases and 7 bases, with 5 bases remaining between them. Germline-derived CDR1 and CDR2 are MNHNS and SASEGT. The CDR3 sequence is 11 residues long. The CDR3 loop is CASSERPGYTF. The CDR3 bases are TGTGCCAGCAGTGAAAGGCCTGGCTACACCTTC.

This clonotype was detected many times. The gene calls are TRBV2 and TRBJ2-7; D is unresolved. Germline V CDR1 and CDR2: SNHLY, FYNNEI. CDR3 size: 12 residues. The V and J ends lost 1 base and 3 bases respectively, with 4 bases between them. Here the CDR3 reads CASSEVGYEQYF. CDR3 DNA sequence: TGTGCCAGCAGTGAAGTCGGCTACGAGCAGTACTTC.

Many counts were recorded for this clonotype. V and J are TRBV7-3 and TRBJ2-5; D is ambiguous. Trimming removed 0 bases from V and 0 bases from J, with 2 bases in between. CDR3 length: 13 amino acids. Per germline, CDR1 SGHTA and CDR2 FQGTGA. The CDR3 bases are TGTGCCAGCAGCTTAACAAACCAAGAGACCCAGTACTTC. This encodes CASSLTNQETQYF. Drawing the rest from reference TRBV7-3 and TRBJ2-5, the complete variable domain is GAGVSQTPSNKVTEKGKYVELRCDPISGHTALYWYRQSLGQGPEFLIYFQGTGAADDSGLPNDRFFAVRPEGSVSTLKIQRTERGDSAVYLCASSLTNQETQYFGPGTRLLVL.

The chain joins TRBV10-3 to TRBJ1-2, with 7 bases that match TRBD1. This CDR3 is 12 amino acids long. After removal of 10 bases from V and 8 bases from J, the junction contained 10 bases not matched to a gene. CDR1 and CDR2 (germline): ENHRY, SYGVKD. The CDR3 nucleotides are TGTGCCACCTGGGGGCAGGGGGAAGGCTACACCTTC. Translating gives CATWGQGEGYTF.

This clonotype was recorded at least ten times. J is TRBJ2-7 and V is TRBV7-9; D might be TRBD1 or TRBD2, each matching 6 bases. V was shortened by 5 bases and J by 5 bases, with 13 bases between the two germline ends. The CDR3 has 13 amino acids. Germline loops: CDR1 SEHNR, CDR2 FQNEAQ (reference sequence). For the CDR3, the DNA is TGTGCCAGCAGCCCTTCCGGGGGCGACGAGCAGTACTTC. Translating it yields CASSPSGGDEQYF. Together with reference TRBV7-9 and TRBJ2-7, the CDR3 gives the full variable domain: DTGVSQNPRHKITKRGQNVTFRCDPISEHNRLYWYRQTLGQGPEFLTYFQNEAQLEKSRLLSDRFSAERPKGSFSTLEIQRTEQGDSAMYLCASSPSGGDEQYFGPGTRLTVT.

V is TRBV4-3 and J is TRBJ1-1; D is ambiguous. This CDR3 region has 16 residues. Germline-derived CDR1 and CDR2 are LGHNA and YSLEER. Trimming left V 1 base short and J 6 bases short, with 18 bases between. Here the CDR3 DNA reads TGCGCCAGCAGCCAAGGGCCAGCGTTCACCAGCCCTGAAGCTTTCTTT. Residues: CASSQGPAFTSPEAFF.

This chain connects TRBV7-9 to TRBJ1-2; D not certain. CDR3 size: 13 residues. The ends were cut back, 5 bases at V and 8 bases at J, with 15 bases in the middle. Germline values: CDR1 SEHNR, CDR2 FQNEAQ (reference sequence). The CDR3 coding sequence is TGTGCCAGCAGCCAAGACGAAGGCGGGGGCTACACCTTC. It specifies CASSQDEGGGYTF.

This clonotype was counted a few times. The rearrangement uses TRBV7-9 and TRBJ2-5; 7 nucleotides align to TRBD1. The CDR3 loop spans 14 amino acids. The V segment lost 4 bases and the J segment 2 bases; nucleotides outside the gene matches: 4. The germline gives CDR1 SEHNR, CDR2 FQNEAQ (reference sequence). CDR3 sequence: CASSSPGQQETQYF. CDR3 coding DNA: TGTGCCAGCAGCTCACCGGGACAGCAAGAGACCCAGTACTTC.